The 19 T cell receptor beta chains presented below share a single source sample, sequenced in a study of shared clonotypes between healthy human individuals. TCRdb's copy holds only in-frame clones and misses some; the assay was immunoSEQ multiplex PCR. The sample has about 1.5 million clones; approximately 98% are singletons. Sequencing was done on a sample of naive CD4+ T cells sorted from blood. The subset was: CD45RA+ positively selected. These receptor sequences come from a man aged 25-45 years in good health.

The table lists this clone with a count of one. CDR3: CASSFVPGGAQETQYF. Written as DNA, the CDR3 is TGTGCCAGCAGCTTCGTCCCAGGGGGGGCCCAAGAGACCCAGTACTTC. The chain employs TRBV7-9 and TRBJ2-5, with D perhaps being TRBD1 or TRBD2 (7 bases each). The V and J ends lost 3 bases and 1 base respectively, with 15 bases between them. The CDR3 totals 16 residues. CDR1 SEHNR and CDR2 FQNEAQ come from the germline V gene (reference sequence).

The gene calls are TRBV9 and TRBJ2-1, with 9 bases fitting TRBD1. This CDR3 has 15 amino acids. V lost 0 bases and J lost 8; bases outside the gene matches: 6. Germline CDR1 reads SGDLS; CDR2 reads YYNGEE. The CDR3 nucleotides are TGTGCCAGCAGCGTAGTAGACAGGGGGGTCTATGAGCAGTTCTTC. Protein product: CASSVVDRGVYEQFF. Full variable domain (outside the CDR3, taken from reference TRBV9 and TRBJ2-1): DSGVTQTPKHLITATGQRVTLRCSPRSGDLSVYWYQQSLDQGLQFLIQYYNGEERAKGNILERFSAQQFPDLHSELNLSSLELGDSALYFCASSVVDRGVYEQFFGPGTRLTVL.

The J gene is TRBJ2-2, the V gene TRBV5-6; TRBD2 matches at 9 bases. This CDR3 spans 15 amino acids. J was trimmed by 5 bases and V by 2 bases; bases with no gene match: 4. From germline, CDR1 is SGHDT and CDR2 YYEEEE. The CDR3 is CASSLIAGATGELFF. The DNA for the CDR3 is TGTGCCAGCAGCTTAATAGCGGGAGCTACCGGGGAGCTGTTTTTT.

The CDR3 loop is CASKGPGTAKLFF. For the CDR3, the DNA is TGTGCCAGCAAGGGACCGGGGACAGCAAAACTGTTTTTT. The genes are TRBV6-1 and TRBJ1-4, with 7 bases that match TRBD1. V dropped 7 bases and J dropped 10; count of bases not matched to a gene: 9. Germline V CDR1 and CDR2: MNHNS, SASEGT. This CDR3 has 13 residues.

This clone came up a few times. The rearrangement uses TRBV10-3 and TRBJ1-3, with D possibly TRBD1 on 6 matching bases. The CDR3 length is 15 residues. The germline gives CDR1 ENHRY, CDR2 SYGVKD. V shed 1 base and J shed 3 bases, with 10 bases lying between them. CDR3 nucleotide sequence: TGTGCCATCAGTGAGTTCAAGGGGGATGGAAACACCATATATTTT. Translating it yields CAISEFKGDGNTIYF.

The chain combines TRBV10-3 with TRBJ2-7; a weak D match, TRBD2 (7 bases). CDR3 size: 14 residues. V lost 7 bases and J lost 4, with 17 bases in between. Germline CDR1 and CDR2: ENHRY and SYGVKD. The CDR3 bases are TGTGCCATCACCGGGGGGCGGGAGCCTTACGAGCAGTACTTC. It encodes CAITGGREPYEQYF.

This clone was recorded once. The CDR3 region is CASSVPGELFF. CDR3 DNA: TGCGCCAGCAGTGTTCCGGGGGAGCTGTTTTTT. The chain is built from TRBV10-2 and TRBJ2-2; no clear D gene. Trimming stripped 4 bases from V and 8 bases from J, with 5 bases between. This CDR3 spans 11 amino acids. Germline V gene lookup returns CDR1 WSHSY and CDR2 SAAADI.

CDR3 sequence: CASSFGKQETQYF. In DNA, the CDR3 is TGTGCCAGCAGCTTCGGGAAACAAGAGACCCAGTACTTC. V usage is TRBV11-3 and J usage is TRBJ2-5; perhaps TRBD2 as D (5 bases). This CDR3 has 13 residues. Per the germline V gene, CDR1 is SGHNT and CDR2 is YENEEA. Trimming removed 3 bases at V and 2 bases at J, with 7 bases between.

This chain connects TRBV5-1 to TRBJ2-1, with no clear D. From germline, CDR1 is SGHRS and CDR2 YFSETQ. The CDR3 length is 15 residues. The V end lost 0 bases, the J end lost 9 bases, and 16 bases lay between the germline ends. CDR3: CASSLETLGRGEQFF. The CDR3 nucleotides are TGCGCCAGCAGCTTGGAAACCCTAGGCAGAGGTGAGCAGTTCTTC.

A remark on this clone: The identical CDR3 is also encoded by other nucleotide sequences in the sample. V and J are TRBV7-2 and TRBJ2-3; D possibly corresponds to TRBD2 (6 bases). V lost 0 bases and J 0 bases, leaving 7 bases between the germline ends. The germline V gene has CDR1 SGHTA and CDR2 FQGNSA. The CDR3 spans 15 residues. The CDR3 is CASSLAGTSTDTQYF. The CDR3 DNA reads as TGTGCCAGCAGCTTAGCGGGGACTAGCACAGATACGCAGTATTTT. Full variable domain (outside the CDR3, taken from reference TRBV7-2 and TRBJ2-3): GAGVSQSPSNKVTEKGKDVELRCDPISGHTALYWYRQSLGQGLEFLIYFQGNSAPDKSGLPSDRFSAERTGGSVSTLTIQRTQQEDSAVYLCASSLAGTSTDTQYFGPGTRLTVL.

This clone was seen only once. This chain connects TRBV4-3 to TRBJ2-3; no firm D call. The CDR3 extends over 17 amino acids. The V gene lost 0 bases and the J gene lost 4 bases, with 17 bases spanning the gap. The germline CDR1 and CDR2 sequences are LGHNA and YSLEER. Here the CDR3 reads CASSQDVLDEVPDTQYF. Written as DNA, the CDR3 is TGCGCCAGCAGCCAAGATGTCCTAGATGAGGTTCCAGATACGCAGTATTTT.

The rearrangement joins TRBV5-8 to TRBJ1-2; possibly TRBD1 for D (5 bases). The CDR3 has 12 residues. Germline V gene lookup returns CDR1 SGHTS and CDR2 YDEGEE. V lost 0 bases and J 12 bases, leaving 12 bases between the germline ends. The CDR3 loop reads CASSLEARDHTF. CDR3 DNA sequence: TGTGCCAGCAGCTTGGAGGCTCGGGACCACACCTTC. Combining the CDR3 with reference TRBV5-8 and TRBJ1-2 gives the whole variable domain EAGVTQSPTHLIKTRGQQATLRCSPISGHTSVYWYQQALGLGLQFLLWYDEGEERNRGNFPPRFSGRQFPNYSSELNVNALELEDSALYLCASSLEARDHTFGSGTRLTVV.

The V gene is TRBV7-9, the J gene TRBJ1-1, with D uncertain. CDR1 is SEHNR, CDR2 FQNEAQ, per germline (reference sequence). The V end lost 5 bases, the J end lost 1 base, and 14 bases lay between the germline ends. The CDR3 is 15 amino acids. This chain's CDR3 is CASSGSWQSNTEAFF. Here the CDR3 DNA reads TGTGCCAGCAGCGGGTCATGGCAGTCGAACACTGAAGCTTTCTTT.

The CDR3 sequence: CASSGGPEREQFF. The CDR3 DNA reads as TGTGCCAGCAGCGGCGGGCCGGAGCGCGAGCAGTTCTTC. The chain links TRBV11-3 to TRBJ2-1; TRBD2 might be the D (5 bases). V gave up 5 bases and J gave up 10 bases, with 15 bases separating them. Germline V gene data show CDR1 as SGHNT and CDR2 as YENEEA. The CDR3 contains 13 residues.

V is TRBV28 and J is TRBJ2-1; 13 bases line up with TRBD2. The V segment lost 5 bases and the J segment 10 bases; nucleotides outside the gene matches: 8. The CDR3 runs to 15 residues. Germline CDR1 MDHEN, CDR2 SYDVKM. CDR3 loop: CASSPTSGRLGEQFF. Here the CDR3 DNA reads TGTGCCAGCAGTCCGACTAGCGGGAGGCTCGGGGAGCAGTTCTTC.

V and J are TRBV28 and TRBJ2-7; 9 nucleotides line up with TRBD2. The CDR3 is made up of 16 amino acids. Germline lookup yields CDR1 MDHEN and CDR2 SYDVKM. With V trimmed by 1 base and J by 3 bases, 7 bases remained unmatched. The CDR3 coding sequence is TGTGCCAGCAGTTTATTTTGGCTAGCGGGAATCTACGAGCAGTACTTC. Protein product: CASSLFWLAGIYEQYF.

V gene TRBV9 combines with J gene TRBJ2-3, with 11 bases lining up with TRBD2. Trimming took 4 bases from V and 4 from J; bases not matched to a gene: 8. The CDR3 has 16 residues. Per the germline V gene, CDR1 is SGDLS and CDR2 is YYNGEE. The CDR3: CASSPSLAGGSDTQYF. The CDR3, as DNA: TGTGCCAGCAGCCCCTCGCTAGCGGGAGGTTCAGATACGCAGTATTTT.

The chain is built from TRBV19 and TRBJ2-7; 8 positions match TRBD1. V trimming: 6 bases; J trimming: 2 bases; junction bases outside the gene matches: 12. The CDR3 totals 16 residues. Germline V gene sequence: CDR1 LNHDA, CDR2 SQIVND (reference sequence). The CDR3 DNA is TGTGCCAGTAGCACCAAGCAGGGGGCAGTAACCTACGAGCAGTACTTC. Protein: CASSTKQGAVTYEQYF.

CDR3 region: CASSPSSGLYEQYF. The CDR3 DNA reads TGTGCCAGCTCACCTTCTAGCGGTCTCTACGAGCAGTACTTC. The rearrangement links TRBV18 to TRBJ2-7, with TRBD2 matching 7 bases. The trim removed 3 bases at V and 3 bases at J, leaving 5 bases unmatched. The CDR3 covers 14 residues. CDR1 is KGHSH, CDR2 LQKENI, per germline.